Below, one T cell receptor beta chain is given with its context. The record originates from a study of cytomegalovirus exposure and HLA in healthy donors. The study ran its PCR with 60 Vbeta and 13 Jbeta primers. The method was immunoSEQ multiplex PCR; TCRdb's version includes in-frame clones alone and lacks a portion of them. This sample has 130,000 to 150,000 clones, with 68% found just once. V lost 1 base to trimming and J lost 4 bases; unmatched junction nucleotides: 9. The germline V gene has CDR1 MNHNS and CDR2 SASEGT. CDR3 length: 18 amino acids. This clonotype originated in a man aged 55 to 70 in good health and CMV-seronegative. Sequencing was carried out using PBMCs. The chain uses TRBV6-1 and TRBJ2-2, with 10 bases fitting TRBD1. This chain's CDR3 is CASSEVLGQGSGTGELFF. For the CDR3, the DNA is TGTGCCAGCAGTGAAGTGTTGGGACAGGGGAGTGGCACCGGGGAGCTGTTTTTT.